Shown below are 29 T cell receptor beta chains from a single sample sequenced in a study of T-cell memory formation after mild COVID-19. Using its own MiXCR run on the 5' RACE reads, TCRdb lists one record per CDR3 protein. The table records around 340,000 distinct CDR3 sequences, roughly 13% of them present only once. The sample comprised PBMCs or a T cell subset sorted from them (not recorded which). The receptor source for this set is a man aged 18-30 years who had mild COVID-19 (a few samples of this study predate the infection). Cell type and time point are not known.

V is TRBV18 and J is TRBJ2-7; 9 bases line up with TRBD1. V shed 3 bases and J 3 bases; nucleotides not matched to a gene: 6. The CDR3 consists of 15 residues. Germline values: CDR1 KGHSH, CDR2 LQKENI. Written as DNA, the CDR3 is TGTGCCAGCTCACCCCGGACAGGGGTAGGCTACGAGCAGTACTTC. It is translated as CASSPRTGVGYEQYF.

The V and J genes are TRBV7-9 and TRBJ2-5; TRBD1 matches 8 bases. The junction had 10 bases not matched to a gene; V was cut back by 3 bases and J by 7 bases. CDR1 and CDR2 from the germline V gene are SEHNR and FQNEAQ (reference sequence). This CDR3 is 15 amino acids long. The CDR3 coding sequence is TGTGCCAGCAGCTTCCAGGGGGCGCTTCAGGGGACCCAGTACTTC. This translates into CASSFQGALQGTQYF.

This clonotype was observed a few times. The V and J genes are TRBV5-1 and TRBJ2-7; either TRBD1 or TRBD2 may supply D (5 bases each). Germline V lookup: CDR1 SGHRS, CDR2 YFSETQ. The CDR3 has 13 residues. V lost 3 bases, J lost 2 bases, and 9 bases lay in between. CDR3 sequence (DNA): TGCGCCAGCAGCTGGGACCATCCCTACGAGCAGTACTTC. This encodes CASSWDHPYEQYF.

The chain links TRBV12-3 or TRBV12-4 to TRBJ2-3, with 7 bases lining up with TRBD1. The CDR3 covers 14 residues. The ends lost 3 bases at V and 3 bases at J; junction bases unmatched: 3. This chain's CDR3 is CASSFSRGTDTQYF. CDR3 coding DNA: TGTGCCAGCAGTTTTTCCAGGGGGACAGATACGCAGTATTTT.

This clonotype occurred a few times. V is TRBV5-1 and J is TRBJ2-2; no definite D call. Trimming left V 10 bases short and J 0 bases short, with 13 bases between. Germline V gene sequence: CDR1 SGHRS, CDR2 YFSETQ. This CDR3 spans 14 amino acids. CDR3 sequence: CACWHSPNTGELFF. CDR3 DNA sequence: TGCGCCTGCTGGCACAGTCCGAACACCGGGGAGCTGTTTTTT.

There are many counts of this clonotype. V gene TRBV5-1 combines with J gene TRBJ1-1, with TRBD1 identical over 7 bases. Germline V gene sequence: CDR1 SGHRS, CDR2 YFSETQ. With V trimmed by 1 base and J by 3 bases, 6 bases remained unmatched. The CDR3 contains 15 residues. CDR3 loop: CASSLLGRGDTEAFF. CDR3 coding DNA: TGCGCCAGCAGCTTGCTCGGCAGGGGGGACACTGAAGCTTTCTTT.

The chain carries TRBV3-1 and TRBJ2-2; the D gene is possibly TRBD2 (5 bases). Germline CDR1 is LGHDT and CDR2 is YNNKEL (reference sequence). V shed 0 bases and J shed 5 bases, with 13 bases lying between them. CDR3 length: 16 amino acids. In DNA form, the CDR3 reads TGTGCCAGCAGCCAAGATCGAACTTCGGGGACCGGGGAGCTGTTTTTT. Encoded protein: CASSQDRTSGTGELFF. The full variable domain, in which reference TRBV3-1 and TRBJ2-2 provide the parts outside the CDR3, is DTAVSQTPKYLVTQMGNDKSIKCEQNLGHDTMYWYKQDSKKFLKIMFSYNNKELIINETVPNRFSPKSPDKAHLNLHINSLELGDSAVYFCASSQDRTSGTGELFFGEGSRLTVL.

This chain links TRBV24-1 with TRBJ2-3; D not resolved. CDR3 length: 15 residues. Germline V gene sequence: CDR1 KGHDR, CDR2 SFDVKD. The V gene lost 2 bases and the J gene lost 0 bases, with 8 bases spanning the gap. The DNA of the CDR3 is TGTGCCACCAGTGATTCCGTGGAGAGCACAGATACGCAGTATTTT. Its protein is CATSDSVESTDTQYF.

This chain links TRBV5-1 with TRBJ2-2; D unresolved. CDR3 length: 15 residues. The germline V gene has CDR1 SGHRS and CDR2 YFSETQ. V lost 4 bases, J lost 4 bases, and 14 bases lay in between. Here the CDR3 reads CASSLDQTGTGELFF. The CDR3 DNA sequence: TGCGCCAGCAGCCTGGATCAGACGGGCACCGGGGAGCTGTTTTTT.

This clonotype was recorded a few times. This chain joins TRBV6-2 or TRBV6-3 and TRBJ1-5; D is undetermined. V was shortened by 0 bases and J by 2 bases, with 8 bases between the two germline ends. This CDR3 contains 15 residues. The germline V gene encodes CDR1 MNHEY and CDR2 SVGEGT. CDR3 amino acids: CASSYSVSRNQPQHF. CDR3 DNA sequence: TGTGCCAGCAGTTACTCGGTGAGTCGCAATCAGCCCCAGCATTTT.

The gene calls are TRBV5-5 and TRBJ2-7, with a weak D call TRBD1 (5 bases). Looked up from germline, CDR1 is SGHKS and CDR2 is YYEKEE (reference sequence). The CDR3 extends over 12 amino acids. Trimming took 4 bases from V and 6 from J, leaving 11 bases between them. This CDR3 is CASSVDISEQYF. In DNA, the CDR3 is TGTGCCAGCAGCGTGGACATTTCCGAGCAGTACTTC.

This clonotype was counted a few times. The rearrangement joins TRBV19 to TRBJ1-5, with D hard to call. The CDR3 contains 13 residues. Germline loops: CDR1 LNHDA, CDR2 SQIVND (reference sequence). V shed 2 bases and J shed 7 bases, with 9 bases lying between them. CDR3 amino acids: CASSILGGQPQHF. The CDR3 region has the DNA TGTGCCAGTAGTATACTGGGAGGACAGCCCCAGCATTTT.

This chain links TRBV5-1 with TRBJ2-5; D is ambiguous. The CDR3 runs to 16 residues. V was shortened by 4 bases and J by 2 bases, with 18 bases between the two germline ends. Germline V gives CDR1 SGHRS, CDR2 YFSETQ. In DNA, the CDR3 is TGCGCCAGCAGCCCTGGAGTGACACACACTCAAGAGACCCAGTACTTC. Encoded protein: CASSPGVTHTQETQYF.

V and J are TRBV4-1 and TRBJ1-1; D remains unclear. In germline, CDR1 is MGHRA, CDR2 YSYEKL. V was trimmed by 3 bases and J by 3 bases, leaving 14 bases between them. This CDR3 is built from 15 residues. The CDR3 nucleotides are TGCGCCAGCAGCCAGGACCCCCGGCCGGACACTGAAGCTTTCTTT. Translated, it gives CASSQDPRPDTEAFF.

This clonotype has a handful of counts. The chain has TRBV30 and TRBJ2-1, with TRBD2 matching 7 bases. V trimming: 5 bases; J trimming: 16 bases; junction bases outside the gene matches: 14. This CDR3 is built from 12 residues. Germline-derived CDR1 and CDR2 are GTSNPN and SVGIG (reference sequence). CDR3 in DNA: TGTGCCTGGCTCCCTGGGGGGGGAAGGTTTTTCTTC. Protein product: CAWLPGGGRFFF.

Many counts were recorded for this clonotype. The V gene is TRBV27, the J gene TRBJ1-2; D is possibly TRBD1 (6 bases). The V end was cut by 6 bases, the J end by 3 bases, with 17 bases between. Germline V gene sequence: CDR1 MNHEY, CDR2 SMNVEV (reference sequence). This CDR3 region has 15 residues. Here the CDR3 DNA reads TGTGCCAGCAGCCCGACGGGGGCGGTTCACTATGGCTACACCTTC. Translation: CASSPTGAVHYGYTF.

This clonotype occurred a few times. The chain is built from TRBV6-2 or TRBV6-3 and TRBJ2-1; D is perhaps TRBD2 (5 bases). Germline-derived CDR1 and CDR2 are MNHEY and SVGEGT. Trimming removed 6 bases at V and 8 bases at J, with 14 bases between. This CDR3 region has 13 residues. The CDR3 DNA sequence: TGTGCCAGCAGGGTACTAGTCATCGATGAGCAGTTCTTC. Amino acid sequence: CASRVLVIDEQFF.

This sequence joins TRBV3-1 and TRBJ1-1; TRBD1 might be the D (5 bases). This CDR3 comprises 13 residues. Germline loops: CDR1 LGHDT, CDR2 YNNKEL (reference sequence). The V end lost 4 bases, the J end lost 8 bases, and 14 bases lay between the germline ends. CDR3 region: CASSRVLGVEAFF. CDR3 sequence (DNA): TGTGCCAGCAGCCGCGTACTAGGGGTAGAAGCTTTCTTT.

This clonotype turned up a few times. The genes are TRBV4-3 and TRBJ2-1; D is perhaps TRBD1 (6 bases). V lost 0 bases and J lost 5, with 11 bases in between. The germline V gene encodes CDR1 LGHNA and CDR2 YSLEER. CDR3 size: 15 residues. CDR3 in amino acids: CASSQEKRGNNEQFF. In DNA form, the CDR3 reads TGCGCCAGCAGCCAAGAGAAAAGGGGGAACAATGAGCAGTTCTTC.

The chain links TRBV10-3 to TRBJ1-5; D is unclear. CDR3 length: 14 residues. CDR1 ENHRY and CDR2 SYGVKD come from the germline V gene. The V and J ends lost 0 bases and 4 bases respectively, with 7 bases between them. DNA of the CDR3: TGTGCCATCAGTGAGTCGGAGACAAATCAGCCCCAGCATTTT. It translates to CAISESETNQPQHF.

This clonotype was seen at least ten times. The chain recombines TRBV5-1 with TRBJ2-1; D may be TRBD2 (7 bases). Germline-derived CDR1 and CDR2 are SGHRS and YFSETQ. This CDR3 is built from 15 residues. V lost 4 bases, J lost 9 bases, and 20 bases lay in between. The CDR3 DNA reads TGCGCCAGCAGCCCCGGACAGTGGGGGGGTGGTGAGCAGTTCTTC. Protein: CASSPGQWGGGEQFF.

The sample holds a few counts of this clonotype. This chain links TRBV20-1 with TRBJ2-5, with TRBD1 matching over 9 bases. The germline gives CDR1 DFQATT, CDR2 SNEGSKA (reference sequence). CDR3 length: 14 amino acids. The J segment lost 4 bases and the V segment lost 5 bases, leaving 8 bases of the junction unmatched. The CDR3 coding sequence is TGCAGTGCTTGGCGGGACAGGGTAGGAGAGACCCAGTACTTC. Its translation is CSAWRDRVGETQYF.

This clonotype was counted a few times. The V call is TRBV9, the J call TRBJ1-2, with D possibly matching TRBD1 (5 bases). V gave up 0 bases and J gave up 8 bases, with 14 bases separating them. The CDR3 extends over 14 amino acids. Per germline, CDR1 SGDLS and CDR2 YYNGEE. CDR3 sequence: CASSVARAGNGYTF. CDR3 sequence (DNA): TGTGCCAGCAGCGTAGCTCGGGCAGGGAACGGCTACACCTTC. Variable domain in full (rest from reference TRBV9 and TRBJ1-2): DSGVTQTPKHLITATGQRVTLRCSPRSGDLSVYWYQQSLDQGLQFLIQYYNGEERAKGNILERFSAQQFPDLHSELNLSSLELGDSALYFCASSVARAGNGYTFGSGTRLTVV.

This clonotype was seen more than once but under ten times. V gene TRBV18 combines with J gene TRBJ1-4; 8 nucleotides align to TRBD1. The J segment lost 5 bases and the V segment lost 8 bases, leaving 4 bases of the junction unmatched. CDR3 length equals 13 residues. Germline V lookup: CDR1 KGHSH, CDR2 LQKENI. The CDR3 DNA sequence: TGTGCCAGCGACAGGGGATTAAATGAAAAACTGTTTTTT. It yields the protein CASDRGLNEKLFF.

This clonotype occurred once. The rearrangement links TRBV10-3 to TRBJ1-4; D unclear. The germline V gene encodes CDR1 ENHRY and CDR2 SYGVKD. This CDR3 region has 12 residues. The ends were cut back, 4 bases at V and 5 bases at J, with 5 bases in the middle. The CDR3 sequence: CAISGGNEKLFF. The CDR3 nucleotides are TGTGCCATCAGTGGGGGAAATGAAAAACTGTTTTTT.

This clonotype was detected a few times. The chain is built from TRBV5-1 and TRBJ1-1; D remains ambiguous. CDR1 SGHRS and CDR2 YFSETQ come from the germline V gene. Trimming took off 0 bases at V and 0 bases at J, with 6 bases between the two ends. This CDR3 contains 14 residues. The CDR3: CASSLDSLNTEAFF. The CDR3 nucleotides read TGCGCCAGCAGCTTGGACAGTCTGAACACTGAAGCTTTCTTT.

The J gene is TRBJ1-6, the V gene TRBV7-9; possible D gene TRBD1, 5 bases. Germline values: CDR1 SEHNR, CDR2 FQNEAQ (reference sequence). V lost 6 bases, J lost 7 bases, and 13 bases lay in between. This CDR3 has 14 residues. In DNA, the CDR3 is TGTGCCAGCAGACCCCGGGACGCAAATTCACCCCTCCACTTT. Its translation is CASRPRDANSPLHF.

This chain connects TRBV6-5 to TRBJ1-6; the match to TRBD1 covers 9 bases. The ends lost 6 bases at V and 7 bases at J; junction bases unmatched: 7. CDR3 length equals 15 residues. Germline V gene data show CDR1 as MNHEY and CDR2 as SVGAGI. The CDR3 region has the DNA TGTGCCAGCAGCAGGGCCGGGACAGGGAATTCACCCCTCCACTTT. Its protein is CASSRAGTGNSPLHF.

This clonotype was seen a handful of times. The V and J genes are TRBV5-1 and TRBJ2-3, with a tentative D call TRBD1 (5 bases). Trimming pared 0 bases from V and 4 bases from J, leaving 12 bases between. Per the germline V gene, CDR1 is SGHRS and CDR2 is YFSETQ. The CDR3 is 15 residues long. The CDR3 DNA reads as TGCGCCAGCAGCTTGGAGGGCAGGGCGGCAGATACGCAGTATTTT. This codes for CASSLEGRAADTQYF.